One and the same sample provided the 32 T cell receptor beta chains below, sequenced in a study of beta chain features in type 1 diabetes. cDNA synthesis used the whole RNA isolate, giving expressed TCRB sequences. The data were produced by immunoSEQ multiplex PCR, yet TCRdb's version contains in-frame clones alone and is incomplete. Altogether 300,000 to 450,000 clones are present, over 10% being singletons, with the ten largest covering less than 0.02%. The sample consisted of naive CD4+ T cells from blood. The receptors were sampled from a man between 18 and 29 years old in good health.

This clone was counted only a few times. Written as DNA, the CDR3 is TGTGCCAGCAGTGAAGGAGGCACTGAAGCTTTCTTT. Its translation: CASSEGGTEAFF. The chain couples TRBV2 to TRBJ1-1; unclear D gene. Germline V CDR1 and CDR2: SNHLY, FYNNEI. CDR3 size: 12 residues. Deletions cut 1 base from V and 4 bases from J, with 4 bases between.

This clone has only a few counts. Here the CDR3 reads CASGESGTGELFF. In DNA form, the CDR3 reads TGCGCCAGCGGGGAGAGTGGCACCGGGGAGCTGTTTTTT. The gene calls are TRBV5-1 and TRBJ2-2; perhaps TRBD2 as D (5 bases). The ends were cut back, 7 bases at V and 4 bases at J, with 11 bases in the middle. Per the germline V gene, CDR1 is SGHRS and CDR2 is YFSETQ. The CDR3 consists of 13 residues.

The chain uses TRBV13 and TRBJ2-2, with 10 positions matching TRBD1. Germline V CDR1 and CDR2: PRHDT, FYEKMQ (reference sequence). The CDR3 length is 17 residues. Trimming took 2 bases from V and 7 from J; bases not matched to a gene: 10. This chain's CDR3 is CASSLTRQGALGGELFF. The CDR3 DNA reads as TGTGCCAGCAGCTTAACGAGACAGGGGGCGCTTGGCGGGGAGCTGTTTTTT. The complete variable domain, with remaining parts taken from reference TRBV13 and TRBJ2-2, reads AAGVIQSPRHLIKEKRETATLKCYPIPRHDTVYWYQQGPGQDPQFLISFYEKMQSDKGSIPDRFSAQQFSDYHSELNMSSLELGDSALYFCASSLTRQGALGGELFFGEGSRLTVL.

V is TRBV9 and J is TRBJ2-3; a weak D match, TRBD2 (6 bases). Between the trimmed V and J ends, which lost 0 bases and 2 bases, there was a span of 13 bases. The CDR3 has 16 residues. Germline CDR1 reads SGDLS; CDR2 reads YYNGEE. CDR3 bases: TGTGCCAGCAGCGTAGGACCAGCGGGTATCACAGATACGCAGTATTTT. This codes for CASSVGPAGITDTQYF.

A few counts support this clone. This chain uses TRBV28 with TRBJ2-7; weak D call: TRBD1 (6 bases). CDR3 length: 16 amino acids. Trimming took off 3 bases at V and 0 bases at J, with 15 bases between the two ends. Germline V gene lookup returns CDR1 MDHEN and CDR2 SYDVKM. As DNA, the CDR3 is TGTGCCAGCAGTTTGGTCTCACAGGGAAGCTCCTACGAGCAGTACTTC. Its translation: CASSLVSQGSSYEQYF.

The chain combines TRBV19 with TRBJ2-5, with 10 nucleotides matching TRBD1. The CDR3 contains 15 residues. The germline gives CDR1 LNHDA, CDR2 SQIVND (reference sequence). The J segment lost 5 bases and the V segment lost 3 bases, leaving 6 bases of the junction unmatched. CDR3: CASSISTGGWETQYF. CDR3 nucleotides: TGTGCCAGTAGTATCTCGACAGGGGGCTGGGAGACCCAGTACTTC.

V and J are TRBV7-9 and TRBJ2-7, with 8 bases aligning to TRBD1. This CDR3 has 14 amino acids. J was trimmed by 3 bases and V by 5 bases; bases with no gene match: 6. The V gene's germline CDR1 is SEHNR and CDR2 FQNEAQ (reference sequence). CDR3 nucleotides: TGTGCCAGCAGCGAGTACAGGGGGAACTACGAGCAGTACTTC. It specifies CASSEYRGNYEQYF.

The CDR3 region has the DNA TGTGCCAGCAGCGTTGGGGGGGCCAGGTTCACTGAAGCTTTCTTT. It encodes CASSVGGARFTEAFF. The chain combines TRBV9 with TRBJ1-1, with D possibly being TRBD1 (6 bases). CDR1 is SGDLS, CDR2 YYNGEE, per germline. The CDR3 length is 15 residues. The V gene lost 2 bases and the J gene lost 4 bases, with 15 bases spanning the gap.

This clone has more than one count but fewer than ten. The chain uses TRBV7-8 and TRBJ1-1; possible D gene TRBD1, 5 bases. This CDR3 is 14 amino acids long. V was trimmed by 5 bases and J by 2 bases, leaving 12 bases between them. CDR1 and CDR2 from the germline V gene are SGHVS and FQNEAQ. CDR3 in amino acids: CASSTGQPNTEAFF. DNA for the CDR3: TGTGCCAGCAGCACCGGACAACCTAACACTGAAGCTTTCTTT.

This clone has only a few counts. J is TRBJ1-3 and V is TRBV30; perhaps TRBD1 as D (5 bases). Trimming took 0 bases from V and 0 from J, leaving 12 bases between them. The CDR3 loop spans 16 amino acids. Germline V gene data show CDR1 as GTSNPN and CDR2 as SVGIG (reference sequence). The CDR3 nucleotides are TGTGCCTGGAGTGTACAGGTCGCCTTCTCTGGAAACACCATATATTTT. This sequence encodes CAWSVQVAFSGNTIYF.

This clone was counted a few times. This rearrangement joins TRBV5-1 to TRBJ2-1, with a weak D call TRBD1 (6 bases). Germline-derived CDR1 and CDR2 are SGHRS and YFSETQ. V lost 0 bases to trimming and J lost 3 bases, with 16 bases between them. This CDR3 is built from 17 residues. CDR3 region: CASSLGPQGEGYNEQFF. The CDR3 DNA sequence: TGCGCCAGCAGCTTGGGCCCACAGGGCGAAGGCTACAATGAGCAGTTCTTC.

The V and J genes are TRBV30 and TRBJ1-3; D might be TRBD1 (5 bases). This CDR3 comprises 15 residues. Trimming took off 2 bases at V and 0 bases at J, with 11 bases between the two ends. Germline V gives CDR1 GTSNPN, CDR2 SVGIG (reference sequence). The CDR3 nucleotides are TGTGCCTGGAGTCAGGGTCATGTCTCTGGAAACACCATATATTTT. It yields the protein CAWSQGHVSGNTIYF.

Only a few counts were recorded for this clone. The CDR3 is CASSDRGFNEQFF. The CDR3 DNA follows: TGTGCCAGCAGTGACAGGGGGTTCAATGAGCAGTTCTTC. The chain couples TRBV28 to TRBJ2-1, with 9 bases aligning to TRBD1. The CDR3 consists of 13 residues. Germline V gene lookup returns CDR1 MDHEN and CDR2 SYDVKM. The V and J ends lost 5 bases and 6 bases, in that order; junction bases with no gene match: 2.

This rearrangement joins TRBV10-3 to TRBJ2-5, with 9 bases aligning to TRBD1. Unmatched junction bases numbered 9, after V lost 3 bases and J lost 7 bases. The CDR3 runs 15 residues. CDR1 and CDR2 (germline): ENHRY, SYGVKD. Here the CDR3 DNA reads TGTGCCATCAGTGAAGCGGGACAGGGTAACGGGACCCAGTACTTC. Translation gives CAISEAGQGNGTQYF.

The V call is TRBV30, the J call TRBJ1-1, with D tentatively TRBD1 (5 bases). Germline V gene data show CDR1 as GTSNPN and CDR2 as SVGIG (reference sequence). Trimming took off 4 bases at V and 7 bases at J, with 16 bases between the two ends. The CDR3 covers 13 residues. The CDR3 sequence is CAWTRSRVGEAFF. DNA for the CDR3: TGTGCCTGGACACGTAGCAGGGTCGGTGAAGCTTTCTTT.

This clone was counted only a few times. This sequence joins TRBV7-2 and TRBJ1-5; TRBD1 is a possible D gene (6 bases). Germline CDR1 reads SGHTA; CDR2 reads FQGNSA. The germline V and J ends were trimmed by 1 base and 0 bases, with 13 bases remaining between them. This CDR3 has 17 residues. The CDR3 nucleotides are TGTGCCAGCAGCTTAGTATCAGGGGCGAGTAGCAATCAGCCCCAGCATTTT. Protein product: CASSLVSGASSNQPQHF.

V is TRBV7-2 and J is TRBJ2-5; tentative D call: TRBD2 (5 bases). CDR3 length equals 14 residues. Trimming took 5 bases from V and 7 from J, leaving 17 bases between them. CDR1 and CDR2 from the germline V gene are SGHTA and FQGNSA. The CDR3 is CASSRNTDRGTQYF. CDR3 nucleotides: TGTGCCAGCAGCCGTAACACGGACCGGGGGACCCAGTACTTC.

CDR3 loop: CASSLRQGYGYTF. DNA for the CDR3: TGTGCCAGCAGTTTACGGCAGGGGTATGGCTACACCTTC. The chain employs TRBV28 and TRBJ1-2; D possibly corresponds to TRBD1 (6 bases). The CDR3 contains 13 residues. Germline V gives CDR1 MDHEN, CDR2 SYDVKM. The V gene lost 2 bases and the J gene lost 5 bases, with 9 bases spanning the gap.

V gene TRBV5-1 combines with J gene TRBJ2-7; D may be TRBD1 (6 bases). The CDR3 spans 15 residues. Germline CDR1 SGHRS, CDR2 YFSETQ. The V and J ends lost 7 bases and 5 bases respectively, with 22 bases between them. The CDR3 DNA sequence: TGCGCCAGCGCTATCTCCCGGGGACACCGAAACGAGCAGTACTTC. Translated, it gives CASAISRGHRNEQYF.

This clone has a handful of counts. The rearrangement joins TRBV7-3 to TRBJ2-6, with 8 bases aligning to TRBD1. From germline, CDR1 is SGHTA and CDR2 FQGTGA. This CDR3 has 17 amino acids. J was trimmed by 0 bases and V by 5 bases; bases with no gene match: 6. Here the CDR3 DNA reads TGTGCCAGCAGCCCTCAGGGGGCCTACTCTGGGGCCAACGTCCTGACTTTC. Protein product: CASSPQGAYSGANVLTF.

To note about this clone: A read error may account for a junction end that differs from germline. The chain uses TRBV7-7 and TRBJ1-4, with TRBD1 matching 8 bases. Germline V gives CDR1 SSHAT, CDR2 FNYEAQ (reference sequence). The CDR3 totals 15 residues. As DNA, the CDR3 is TGTGCTAGCAGCCCCCGACAGGGGTCAGGCGAAAAACTGTTTTTT. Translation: CASSPRQGSGEKLFF.

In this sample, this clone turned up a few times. The CDR3 nucleotides read TGTGCCTGGAATCCAGGGCCAAGTGGCTACACCTTC. It translates to CAWNPGPSGYTF. The rearrangement uses TRBV30 and TRBJ1-2; D may be TRBD1 (5 bases). The CDR3 runs 12 residues. Between the trimmed V and J ends, which lost 4 bases and 7 bases, there was a span of 13 bases. Germline lookup yields CDR1 GTSNPN and CDR2 SVGIG (reference sequence).

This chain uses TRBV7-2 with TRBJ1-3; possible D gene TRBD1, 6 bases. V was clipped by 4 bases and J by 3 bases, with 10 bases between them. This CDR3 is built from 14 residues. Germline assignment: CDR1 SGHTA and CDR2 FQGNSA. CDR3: CASSSRQDGNTIYF. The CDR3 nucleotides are TGTGCCAGCAGCTCGCGACAGGATGGAAACACCATATATTTT.

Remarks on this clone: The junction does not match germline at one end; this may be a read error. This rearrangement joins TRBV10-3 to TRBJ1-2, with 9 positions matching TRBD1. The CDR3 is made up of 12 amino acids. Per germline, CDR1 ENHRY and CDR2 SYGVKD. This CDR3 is CASSEGTGTYTF. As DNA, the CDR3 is TGTGCCAGCAGTGAGGGGACAGGGACCTACACCTTC.

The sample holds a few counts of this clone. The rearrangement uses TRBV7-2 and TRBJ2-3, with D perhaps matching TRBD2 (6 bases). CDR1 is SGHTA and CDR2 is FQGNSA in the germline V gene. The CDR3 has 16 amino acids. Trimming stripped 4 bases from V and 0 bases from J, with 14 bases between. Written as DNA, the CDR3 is TGTGCCAGCAGCTCAGTAGCGGATACTAGCACAGATACGCAGTATTTT. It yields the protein CASSSVADTSTDTQYF.

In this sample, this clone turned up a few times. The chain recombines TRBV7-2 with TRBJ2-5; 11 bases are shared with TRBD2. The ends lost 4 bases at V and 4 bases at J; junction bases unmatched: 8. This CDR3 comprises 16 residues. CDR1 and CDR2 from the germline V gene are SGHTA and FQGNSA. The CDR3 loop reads CASSSGVSGGGETQYF. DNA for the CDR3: TGTGCCAGCAGCTCCGGGGTTAGCGGGGGGGGAGAGACCCAGTACTTC.

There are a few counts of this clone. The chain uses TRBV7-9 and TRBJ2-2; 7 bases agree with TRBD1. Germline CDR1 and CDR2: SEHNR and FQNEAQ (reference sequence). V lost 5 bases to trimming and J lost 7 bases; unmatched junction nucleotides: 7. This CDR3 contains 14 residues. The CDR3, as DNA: TGTGCCAGCAGCGCTGACAGGGCGGTCGGGGAGCTGTTTTTT. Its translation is CASSADRAVGELFF.

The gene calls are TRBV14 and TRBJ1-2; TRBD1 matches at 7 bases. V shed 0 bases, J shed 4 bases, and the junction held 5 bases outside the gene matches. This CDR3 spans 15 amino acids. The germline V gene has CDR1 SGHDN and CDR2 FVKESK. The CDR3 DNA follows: TGTGCCAGCAGCCAAGAGGCACAGGGGTTCTATGGCTACACCTTC. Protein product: CASSQEAQGFYGYTF.

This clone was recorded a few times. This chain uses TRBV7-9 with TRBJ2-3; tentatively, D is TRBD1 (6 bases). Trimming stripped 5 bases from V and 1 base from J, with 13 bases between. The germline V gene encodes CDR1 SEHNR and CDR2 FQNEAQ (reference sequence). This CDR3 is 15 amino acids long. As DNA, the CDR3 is TGTGCCAGCAGCATACAGGGTGGGGGCACAGATACGCAGTATTTT. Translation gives CASSIQGGGTDTQYF.

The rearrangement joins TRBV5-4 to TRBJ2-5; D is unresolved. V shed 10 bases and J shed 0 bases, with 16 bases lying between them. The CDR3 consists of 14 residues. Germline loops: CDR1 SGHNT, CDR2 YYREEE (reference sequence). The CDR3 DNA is TGTGCCGGCAAAGACTCCGAGGACCAAGAGACCCAGTACTTC. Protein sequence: CAGKDSEDQETQYF.

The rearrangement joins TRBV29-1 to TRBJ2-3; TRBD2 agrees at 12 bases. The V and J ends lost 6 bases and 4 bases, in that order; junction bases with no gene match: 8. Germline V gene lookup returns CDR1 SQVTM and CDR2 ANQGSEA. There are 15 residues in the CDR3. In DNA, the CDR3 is TGCAGCGTCCAGAGACTAGCGGGAGAAGCAGATACGCAGTATTTT. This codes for CSVQRLAGEADTQYF.

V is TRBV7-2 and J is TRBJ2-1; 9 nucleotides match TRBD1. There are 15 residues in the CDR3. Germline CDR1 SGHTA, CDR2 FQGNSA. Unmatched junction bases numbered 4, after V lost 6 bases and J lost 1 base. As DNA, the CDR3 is TGTGCCAGCAGTTGGACAGGGGAATCCTACAATGAGCAGTTCTTC. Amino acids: CASSWTGESYNEQFF.